The 16 T cell receptor beta chains in this list originate from one sample, sequenced in a study of breast tumors, draining lymph nodes, adjacent tissues. TCRdb used MiXCR to reprocess the multiplex PCR reads, holding one entry per CDR3 protein. The sample consists of under 150,000 distinct CDR3 sequences, just under 20% of them appearing once. The lymph nodes were axillary draining lymph nodes from breast cancer patients. Input material: axillary lymph node tissue. Receptors originate from a female donor with breast cancer. Some clones in this sample may be carry-over from other donors' samples.

This clonotype was counted at least ten times. This rearrangement joins TRBV20-1 to TRBJ2-2, with D unresolved. CDR1 is DFQATT and CDR2 is SNEGSKA in the germline V gene (reference sequence). Trimming shortened V by 7 bases and J by 0 bases, and 6 bases separated the two germline ends. This CDR3 is built from 12 residues. The CDR3 sequence: CSVTANTGELFF. The CDR3 bases are TGCAGTGTGACGGCGAACACCGGGGAGCTGTTTTTT.

This clonotype was seen repeatedly, ten times or more. This sequence joins TRBV19 and TRBJ2-6; D is perhaps TRBD2 (6 bases). Germline CDR1 is LNHDA and CDR2 is SQIVND (reference sequence). V lost 7 bases and J 3 bases, leaving 13 bases between the germline ends. The CDR3 runs 15 residues. The CDR3 here is CASNSWGGGANVLTF. For the CDR3, the DNA is TGTGCCAGTAACTCGTGGGGAGGTGGGGCCAACGTCCTGACTTTC.

Worth noting for this clonotype: A much larger clonotype is one base distant, so this may be a read error. This chain connects TRBV12-3 or TRBV12-4 to TRBJ2-3; no clear D. The CDR3 covers 14 residues. Here the CDR3 reads CVSTLGLGADTQYF. CDR3 DNA: TGTGTCAGCACCCTTGGGCTAGGCGCAGATACGCAGTATTTT.

The rearrangement uses TRBV18 and TRBJ2-3; perhaps TRBD2 as D (5 bases). Germline values: CDR1 KGHSH, CDR2 LQKENI. CDR3 length: 14 amino acids. Trimming stripped 3 bases from V and 12 bases from J, with 19 bases between. The CDR3 nucleotides are TGTGCCAGCTCACCGGGAGAGGCCCGCAACTTCCAGTATTTT. Amino acid sequence: CASSPGEARNFQYF.

This chain links TRBV2 with TRBJ1-4, with D hard to call. This CDR3 region has 15 residues. V lost 2 bases and J lost 4, with 11 bases in between. CDR1 and CDR2 from the germline V gene are SNHLY and FYNNEI. This CDR3 is CASSESRRINEKLFF. The CDR3, as DNA: TGTGCCAGCAGTGAATCCCGGAGAATTAATGAAAAACTGTTTTTT.

This clonotype was recorded many times. The CDR3 bases are TGCGCCAGCAGCTTGTGGACTAGCGGGAGCAACGAGCAGTACTTC. Translation gives CASSLWTSGSNEQYF. The gene calls are TRBV5-1 and TRBJ2-7, with 13 bases matching TRBD2. The CDR3 loop spans 15 amino acids. The ends lost 1 base at V and 5 bases at J; junction bases unmatched: 3. CDR1 and CDR2 (germline): SGHRS, YFSETQ.

There are many counts of this clonotype. The chain uses TRBV5-5 and TRBJ2-7; D unclear. V was pared by 1 base and J by 5 bases, with 4 bases between. Germline CDR1 SGHKS, CDR2 YYEKEE (reference sequence). The length of the CDR3 is 11 residues. CDR3 nucleotide sequence: TGTGCCAGCAGCTTGCTCCACGAGCAGTACTTC. This gives the protein CASSLLHEQYF.

This clonotype was seen at least ten times. The chain links TRBV19 to TRBJ1-5; tentative D call: TRBD1 (6 bases). The germline gives CDR1 LNHDA, CDR2 SQIVND (reference sequence). The CDR3 spans 15 residues. V was trimmed by 5 bases and J by 4 bases, leaving 15 bases between them. DNA for the CDR3: TGTGCCAGTAGTCCACAGGGCCCCGCTAATCAGCCCCAGCATTTT. It codes for CASSPQGPANQPQHF.

Ten or more counts support this clonotype. The chain joins TRBV15 to TRBJ2-6; D is perhaps TRBD2 (6 bases). The CDR3 loop spans 17 amino acids. Germline CDR1 reads LNHNV; CDR2 reads YYDKDF (reference sequence). V was trimmed by 9 bases and J by 0 bases, leaving 18 bases between them. CDR3 amino acids: CATTKRGLSSGANVLTF. CDR3 DNA: TGTGCCACTACCAAAAGGGGACTGAGCTCTGGGGCCAACGTCCTGACTTTC.

This clonotype was counted ten times or more. The rearrangement links TRBV19 to TRBJ2-2, with D perhaps matching TRBD1 (6 bases). Germline V CDR1 and CDR2: LNHDA, SQIVND (reference sequence). The CDR3 has 15 residues. V lost 5 bases, J lost 3 bases, and 13 bases lay in between. Written as DNA, the CDR3 is TGTGCCAGTAGTCACAGGGTCGAAGACACCGGGGAGCTGTTTTTT. Protein sequence: CASSHRVEDTGELFF.

This sequence joins TRBV24-1 and TRBJ2-5; D call uncertain. Germline CDR1 KGHDR, CDR2 SFDVKD. The CDR3 covers 14 residues. V gave up 3 bases and J gave up 2 bases, with 9 bases separating them. CDR3 DNA: TGTGCCACCAGTGATAGGTCATCACAAGAGACCCAGTACTTC. Protein product: CATSDRSSQETQYF.

This chain connects TRBV6-1 to TRBJ1-6; 7 positions agree with TRBD1. Trimming took 1 base from V and 6 from J; bases not matched to a gene: 6. Looked up from germline, CDR1 is MNHNS and CDR2 is SASEGT. This CDR3 region has 16 residues. The CDR3 sequence is CASSEGARDSNSPLHF. The CDR3 region has the DNA TGTGCCAGCAGTGAAGGAGCGCGGGACAGTAATTCACCCCTCCACTTT.

This clonotype was recorded many times. The CDR3: CASSSQGGNGYTF. The DNA for the CDR3 is TGCGCCAGCAGCTCACAGGGAGGTAATGGCTACACCTTC. V is TRBV5-1 and J is TRBJ1-2, with D maybe TRBD1 (6 bases). Trimming shortened V by 3 bases and J by 6 bases, and 12 bases separated the two germline ends. The CDR3 runs to 13 residues. Germline loops: CDR1 SGHRS, CDR2 YFSETQ.

Ten or more counts support this clonotype. The CDR3 is CASSQPRGGAHSPLHF. The CDR3 bases are TGCGCCAGCAGCCAACCCCGAGGGGGGGCCCATTCACCCCTCCACTTT. The chain has TRBV4-1 and TRBJ1-6; perhaps TRBD1 as D (6 bases). This CDR3 contains 16 residues. Trimming stripped 2 bases from V and 8 bases from J, with 16 bases between. CDR1 is MGHRA and CDR2 is YSYEKL in the germline V gene.

This clonotype was detected many times. J is TRBJ2-2 and V is TRBV7-3; TRBD2 agrees at 10 bases. Per germline, CDR1 SGHTA and CDR2 FQGTGA. The V gene end was trimmed by 5 bases and the J gene end by 7 bases; junction bases not matched to a gene: 13. This CDR3 has 17 residues. The CDR3 DNA is TGTGCCAGCAGCCCTAACCCCAGCGGGAGGGTTGGCGGGGAGCTGTTTTTT. Protein sequence: CASSPNPSGRVGGELFF. The variable domain in full, completed from reference TRBV7-3 and TRBJ2-2, reads GAGVSQTPSNKVTEKGKYVELRCDPISGHTALYWYRQSLGQGPEFLIYFQGTGAADDSGLPNDRFFAVRPEGSVSTLKIQRTERGDSAVYLCASSPNPSGRVGGELFFGEGSRLTVL.

The table lists this clonotype with a few counts. The chain carries TRBV20-1 and TRBJ1-1; D is unclear. CDR1 is DFQATT, CDR2 SNEGSKA, per germline (reference sequence). Between the trimmed V and J ends, which lost 5 bases and 4 bases, there was a span of 14 bases. The CDR3 sequence is 13 residues long. This CDR3 reads CSAVFWGGTEAFF. Written as DNA, the CDR3 is TGCAGTGCTGTCTTCTGGGGAGGCACTGAAGCTTTCTTT.